These T cell receptor beta chains were read from a single sample in a study of cytomegalovirus exposure and HLA in healthy donors. Profiled with immunoSEQ multiplex PCR; TCRdb holds only in-frame clones, not every one. The profile shows 110,000 or so clones, approximately 86% of them singletons. The sequencing input was PBMCs. These receptors were obtained from a woman aged 18-29 years in good health and CMV-seronegative. The CDR3 runs from the conserved cysteine through the conserved F or W. The D gene is left open where the match is weak. For some rows the clone size is stated as once, few or many, or as a class when expanded; others skip it.

J gene,clone size,D gene,CDR3 length,V gene,CDR3 DNA,CDR3 protein
TRBJ2-1,-,-,17,TRBV4-1,TGCGCCAGCAGCCTAAATGGGATACTAGACGTCTACAATGAGCAGTTCTTC,CASSLNGILDVYNEQFF
TRBJ2-7,once,TRBD1,13,TRBV14,TGTGCCAGCAGTCTGGACAGGGCCCACGAGCAGTACTTC,CASSLDRAHEQYF
TRBJ2-5,-,TRBD2,18,TRBV13,TGTGCCAGCAGCTTAAGTCCGGGACTAGCGGGGGGGCAAGAGACCCAGTACTTC,CASSLSPGLAGGQETQYF
TRBJ2-7,-,-,11,TRBV7-8,TGTGCCAGCAGCTTAAGAGGGGAGCAGTACTTC,CASSLRGEQYF
TRBJ2-7,-,TRBD1,16,TRBV14,TGTGCCAGCAGCCAAACCCCCGGGACAGGGGACTACGAGCAGTACTTC,CASSQTPGTGDYEQYF
TRBJ1-5,-,-,14,TRBV5-8,TGTGCCAGCAGCCCAGGGTATAGCAATCAGCCCCAGCATTTT,CASSPGYSNQPQHF
TRBJ1-6,-,-,16,TRBV5-8,TGTGCCAGCAGCTTTAGTAGGGGCCCTTTCAACTCACCCCTCCACTTT,CASSFSRGPFNSPLHF
TRBJ1-5,-,TRBD1,14,TRBV4-1,TGCGCCAGCAGCTTCGACAGGGTTCTTCAGCCCCAGCATTTT,CASSFDRVLQPQHF
TRBJ2-7,-,TRBD2,13,TRBV10-3,TGTGCCACCAAAGCGGGGCTGATATACGAGCAGTACTTC,CATKAGLIYEQYF
TRBJ2-5,-,TRBD1,16,TRBV5-1,TGCGCCAGCAGCTTGGGAGGGACAGGGGGCCCCAAGACCCAGTACTTC,CASSLGGTGGPKTQYF
TRBJ1-3,-,-,13,TRBV15,TGTGCCACCAGCAGCGTCTCTGGAAACACCATATATTTT,CATSSVSGNTIYF
TRBJ2-2,-,-,15,TRBV9,TGTGCCAGCAGCCCCGGGGGAGGGGGGACCGGGGAGCTGTTTTTT,CASSPGGGGTGELFF
TRBJ1-6,few,-,11,TRBV6-6,TGTGCCAGCAGGTCTAATCCACCCCTCCACTTT,CASRSNPPLHF
TRBJ1-1,-,-,14,TRBV5-1,TGCGCCAGCAGCCTCTCGAACTCGAACACTGAAGCTTTCTTT,CASSLSNSNTEAFF
TRBJ2-7,-,-,16,TRBV5-1,TGCGCCAGCAGCTTGGCAGATGGAGGGACGTTCTTCGAGCAGTACTTC,CASSLADGGTFFEQYF
TRBJ2-7,-,TRBD1,13,TRBV7-2,TGTGCCAGCAGCTTAAGGGGGACAGGCGAGCAGTACTTC,CASSLRGTGEQYF
TRBJ2-1,-,-,15,TRBV7-2,TGTGCCAGCAGCTTCAGTAAAAGCTCCTACAATGAGCAGTTCTTC,CASSFSKSSYNEQFF
TRBJ2-7,-,-,12,TRBV9,TGTGCCAGCAGCGTACCAGGGCCCGAGCAGTACTTC,CASSVPGPEQYF
TRBJ1-1,-,TRBD1,13,TRBV30,TGTGCCGCTACAGGGGATTTGTTCACTGAAGCTTTCTTT,CAATGDLFTEAFF
TRBJ2-3,-,-,14,TRBV5-1,TGCGCCAGCAGACCAAGTGGAGGCACAGATACGCAGTATTTT,CASRPSGGTDTQYF
TRBJ1-4,-,-,19,TRBV7-8,TGTGCCAGCAGCCCATGGGTAGAGGGAATCCTAGGGACTAATGAAAAACTGTTTTTT,CASSPWVEGILGTNEKLFF
TRBJ1-2,-,TRBD1,16,TRBV2,TGTGCCAGCAGTGAGTTCGGGACAGGTACTAACTATGGCTACACCTTC,CASSEFGTGTNYGYTF
TRBJ2-1,-,TRBD1,15,TRBV6-4,TGTGCCAGCAGTGACTCGATTCTGACAGGGGCAGAAATGTTCTTC,CASSDSILTGAEMFF
TRBJ2-3,-,-,16,TRBV11-2,TGTGCCAGCAGCCCGTGGCGGGGGCCCAACACAGATACGCAGTATTTT,CASSPWRGPNTDTQYF
TRBJ1-2,-,-,13,TRBV5-5,TGTGCCAGCAGTAGACTGGAGGGCTATGGCTACACCTTC,CASSRLEGYGYTF
TRBJ2-7,-,-,15,TRBV7-8,TGTGCCAGCAGCTTAAACGGGGAAACCTCCTACGAGCAGTACTTC,CASSLNGETSYEQYF
TRBJ2-7,-,-,12,TRBV28,TGTGCCAGCAGTAGGGGGAGGGCATTTATGTACTTC,CASSRGRAFMYF
TRBJ1-5,-,-,12,TRBV19,TGTGCCAGTAGTCCCCAGGGGCCGCCCCAGCATTTT,CASSPQGPPQHF
TRBJ1-3,-,TRBD1,15,TRBV6-1,TGTGCCAGCAGTTGGGACAGGTACCCTGGAAACACCATATATTTT,CASSWDRYPGNTIYF
TRBJ1-3,-,-,15,TRBV19,TGTGCCAGTAGCTGGACCGCCGGGACAGGAAACACCATATATTTT,CASSWTAGTGNTIYF
TRBJ2-3,-,-,15,TRBV27,TGTGCCAGCAGTCTGGGGACAGCCGGGGGTGATACGCAGTATTTT,CASSLGTAGGDTQYF